The TCR beta chain described here comes from a study of blood T cell repertoires in COVID-19. Study in general: Sites in the United States, Italy and Spain provided acute and convalescent COVID-19 samples.

In the original processing: Amplification with reference gene primers provided the estimates of nucleated cell counts. Generated by immunoSEQ multiplex PCR, the TCRdb table keeps only in-frame clones and is missing some. Clone size and the V and J calls come from that table; the DNA yielded D and trimming. This table has roughly 100,000 clones, more than 85% appearing once. This clonotype was sampled from a human donor in a cohort sampled during active COVID-19. The sequenced sample was peripheral blood.

The CDR3 loop reads CASGPTGNYGYTF. The CDR3 bases are TGTGCCAGCGGACCTACAGGGAACTATGGCTACACCTTC. The gene calls are TRBV2 and TRBJ1-2, with D maybe TRBD1 (6 bases). Germline lookup yields CDR1 SNHLY and CDR2 FYNNEI. V lost 8 bases, J lost 2 bases, and 12 bases lay in between. The CDR3 is 13 residues long.